This TCR beta chain appears in the sequencing data of a study of cytomegalovirus exposure and HLA in healthy donors. Assay: immunoSEQ multiplex PCR; the TCRdb copy retains only in-frame clones and omits some. The data hold about 160,000 clones, with about nine tenths observed a single time. General observations from the study: Most TCR sequences were rare, but some public TCRs occurred in many donors. There were around 160 TCR beta chains listed as cytomegalovirus-associated.

This clone was recorded a few times. Its antigen is not identified. The sequencing sample was made of PBMCs. The receptor's source is a woman in her twenties or thirties in good health and CMV-seronegative.

This CDR3 is CASSLAAGWEPQHF. The CDR3 bases are TGTGCCAGCAGTTTAGCGGCAGGGTGGGAGCCCCAGCATTTT. The chain links TRBV27 to TRBJ1-5; D possibly corresponds to TRBD1 (5 bases). Germline CDR1 MNHEY, CDR2 SMNVEV (reference sequence). V gave up 2 bases and J gave up 8 bases, with 13 bases separating them. This CDR3 has 14 amino acids.